The sequence of this T cell receptor beta chain was determined in a study of Graves' ophthalmopathy and Graves' hyperthyroidism. General study results and limits: Classification of ophthalmopathy versus stable hyperthyroidism by a 13-signature model yielded under 90% sensitivity and 70% to 83% specificity.

Amplified material comprised TCR beta CDR3 regions derived from RNA transcripts. The first-round RT-PCR employed HTBI primers together with the Qiagen OneStep RT-PCR kit. A multiplex PCR was then performed as the second round. TCRdb fed the multiplex PCR reads into MiXCR, producing one record per CDR3 protein. This sample yields approximately 1.2 million distinct CDR3 sequences, of which about 36% are seen a single time; 11% belongs to the top ten. From germline, CDR1 is SGDLS and CDR2 YYNGEE. The CDR3 totals 15 residues. Comments on this clonotype: Its antigen is still unknown. One end of the junction is discordant with germline, which a read error may explain.

Sequencing was carried out using peripheral blood or thyroid tissue (not recorded which). The TCR sequence derives from an adult man with Graves' hyperthyroidism. This sequence joins TRBV9 and TRBJ2-5, with D possibly matching TRBD2 (6 bases). The CDR3 nucleotides are TGTGCCAGCAGCGCGCCGGAGGGAGGCAGGGAGACCCAGTGCTTC. This gives the protein CASSAPEGGRETQCF. The full variable domain, in which reference TRBV9 and TRBJ2-5 provide the parts outside the CDR3, is DSGVTQTPKHLITATGQRVTLRCSPRSGDLSVYWYQQSLDQGLQFLIQYYNGEERAKGNILERFSAQQFPDLHSELNLSSLELGDSALYFCASSAPEGGRETQCFGPGTRLLVL.